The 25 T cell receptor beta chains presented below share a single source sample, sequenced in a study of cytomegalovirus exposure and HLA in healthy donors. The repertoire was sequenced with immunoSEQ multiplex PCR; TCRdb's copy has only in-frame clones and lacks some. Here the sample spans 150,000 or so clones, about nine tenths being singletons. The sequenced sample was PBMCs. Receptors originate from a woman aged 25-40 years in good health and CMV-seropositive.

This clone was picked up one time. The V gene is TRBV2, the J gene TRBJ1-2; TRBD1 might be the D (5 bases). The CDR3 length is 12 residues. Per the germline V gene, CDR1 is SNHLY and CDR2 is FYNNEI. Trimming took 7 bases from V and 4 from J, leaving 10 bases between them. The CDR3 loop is CASNTGVYGYTF. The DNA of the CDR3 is TGTGCCAGCAATACGGGGGTCTATGGCTACACCTTC.

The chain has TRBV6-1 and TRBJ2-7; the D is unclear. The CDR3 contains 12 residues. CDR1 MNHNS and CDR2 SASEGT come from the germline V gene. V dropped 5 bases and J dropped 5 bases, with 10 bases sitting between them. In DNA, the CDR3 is TGTGCCAGCAGTACAGTAACGAACGAGCAGTACTTC. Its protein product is CASSTVTNEQYF.

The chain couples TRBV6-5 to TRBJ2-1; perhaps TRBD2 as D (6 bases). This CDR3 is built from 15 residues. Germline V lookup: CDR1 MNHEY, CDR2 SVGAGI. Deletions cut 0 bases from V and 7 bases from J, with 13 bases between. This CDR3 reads CASSYSNRGSNEQFF. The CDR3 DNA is TGTGCCAGCAGTTACTCAAACCGGGGGAGTAATGAGCAGTTCTTC.

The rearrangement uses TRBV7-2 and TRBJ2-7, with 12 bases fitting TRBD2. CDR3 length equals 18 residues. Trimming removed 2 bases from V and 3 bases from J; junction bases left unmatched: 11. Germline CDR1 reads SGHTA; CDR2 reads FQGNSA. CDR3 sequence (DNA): TGTGCCAGCAGCTTAATGACTAGCGGGGGCCCAAAAGGCTACGAGCAGTACTTC. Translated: CASSLMTSGGPKGYEQYF.

The CDR3 reads CASSYSIAGAYEQYF. CDR3 bases: TGTGCCAGCAGTTACTCGATTGCAGGGGCCTACGAGCAGTACTTC. The chain carries TRBV6-5 and TRBJ2-7, with a possible D match to TRBD1 (6 bases). In germline, CDR1 is MNHEY, CDR2 SVGAGI. Trimming took 0 bases from V and 2 from J, leaving 11 bases between them. The CDR3 sequence is 15 residues long.

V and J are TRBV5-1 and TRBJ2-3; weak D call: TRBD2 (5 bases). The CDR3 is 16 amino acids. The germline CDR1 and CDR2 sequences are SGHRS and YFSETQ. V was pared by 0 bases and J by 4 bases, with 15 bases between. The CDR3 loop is CASSLGRTDSADTQYF. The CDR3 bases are TGCGCCAGCAGCTTGGGTCGTACCGATAGCGCAGATACGCAGTATTTT.

CDR3 DNA: TGCGCCAGCAGCCAAGATATTACAGTTTATGGCGGGGAGCTGTTTTTT. It is translated as CASSQDITVYGGELFF. The genes are TRBV4-1 and TRBJ2-2; D gene ambiguous. Germline CDR1 MGHRA, CDR2 YSYEKL. CDR3 length: 16 amino acids. Trimming removed 0 bases from V and 7 bases from J, with 15 bases in between.

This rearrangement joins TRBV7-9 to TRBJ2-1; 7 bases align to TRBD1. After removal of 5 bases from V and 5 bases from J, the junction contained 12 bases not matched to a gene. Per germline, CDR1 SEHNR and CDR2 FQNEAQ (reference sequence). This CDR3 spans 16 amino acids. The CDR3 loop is CASSERDSITNNEQFF. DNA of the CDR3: TGTGCCAGCAGCGAAAGGGACAGTATTACCAACAATGAGCAGTTCTTC.

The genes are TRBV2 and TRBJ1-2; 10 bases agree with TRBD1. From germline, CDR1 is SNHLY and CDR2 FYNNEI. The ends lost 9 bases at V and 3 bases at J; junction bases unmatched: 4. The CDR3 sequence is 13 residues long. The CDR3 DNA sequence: TGTGCCAGTACCGGGACAGGGGACTATGGCTACACCTTC. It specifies CASTGTGDYGYTF.

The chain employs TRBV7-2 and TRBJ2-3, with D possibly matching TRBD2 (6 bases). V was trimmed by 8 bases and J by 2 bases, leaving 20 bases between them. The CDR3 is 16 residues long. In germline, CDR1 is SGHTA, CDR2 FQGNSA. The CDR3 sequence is CASHTGTSRLTDTQYF. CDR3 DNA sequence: TGTGCCAGCCACACCGGGACTTCGCGCCTCACAGATACGCAGTATTTT.

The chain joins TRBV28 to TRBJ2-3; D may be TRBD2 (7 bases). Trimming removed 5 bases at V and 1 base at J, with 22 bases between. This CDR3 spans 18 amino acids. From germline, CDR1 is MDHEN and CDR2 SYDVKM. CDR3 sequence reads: CASSRGGGSSWGTDTQYF. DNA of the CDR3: TGTGCCAGCAGTCGGGGCGGGGGCTCCTCCTGGGGCACAGATACGCAGTATTTT.

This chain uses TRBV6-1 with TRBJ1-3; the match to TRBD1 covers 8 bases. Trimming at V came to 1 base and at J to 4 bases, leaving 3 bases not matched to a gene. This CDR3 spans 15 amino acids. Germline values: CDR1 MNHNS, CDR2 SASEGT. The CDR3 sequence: CASSEGTGTGNTIYF. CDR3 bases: TGTGCCAGCAGTGAAGGGACAGGGACAGGAAACACCATATATTTT.

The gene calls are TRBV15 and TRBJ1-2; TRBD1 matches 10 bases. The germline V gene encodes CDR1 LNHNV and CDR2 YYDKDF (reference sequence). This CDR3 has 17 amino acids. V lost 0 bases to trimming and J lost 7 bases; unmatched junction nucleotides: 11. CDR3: CATSRDVVGWDRGGYTF. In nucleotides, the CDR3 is TGTGCCACCAGCAGAGATGTAGTTGGTTGGGACAGGGGTGGCTACACCTTC.

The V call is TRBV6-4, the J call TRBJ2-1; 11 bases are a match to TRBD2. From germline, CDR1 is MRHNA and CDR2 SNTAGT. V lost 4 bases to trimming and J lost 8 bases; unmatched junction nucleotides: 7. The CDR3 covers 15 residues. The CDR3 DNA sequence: TGTGCCAGCAGTGTGACTAGCGGGGCCGGGGATGAGCAGTTCTTC. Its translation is CASSVTSGAGDEQFF.

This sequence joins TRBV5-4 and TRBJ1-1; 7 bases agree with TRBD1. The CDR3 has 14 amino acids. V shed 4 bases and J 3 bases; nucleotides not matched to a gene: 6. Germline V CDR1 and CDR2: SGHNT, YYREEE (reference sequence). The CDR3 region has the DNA TGTGCCAGCAGCCGACAGGGCGAAGACACTGAAGCTTTCTTT. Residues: CASSRQGEDTEAFF.

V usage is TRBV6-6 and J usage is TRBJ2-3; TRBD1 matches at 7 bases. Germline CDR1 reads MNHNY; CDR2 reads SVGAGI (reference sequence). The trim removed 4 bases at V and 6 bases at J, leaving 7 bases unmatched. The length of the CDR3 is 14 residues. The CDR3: CASSWDRGRDTQYF. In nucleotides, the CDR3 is TGTGCCAGCAGTTGGGATAGGGGGCGGGATACGCAGTATTTT.

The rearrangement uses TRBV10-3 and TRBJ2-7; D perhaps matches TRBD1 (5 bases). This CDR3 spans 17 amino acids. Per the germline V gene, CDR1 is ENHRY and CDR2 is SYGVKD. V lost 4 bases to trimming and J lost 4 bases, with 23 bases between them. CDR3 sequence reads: CAISGRRGGIEGYEQYF. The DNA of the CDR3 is TGTGCCATCAGTGGACGAAGGGGTGGTATAGAAGGATACGAGCAGTACTTC.

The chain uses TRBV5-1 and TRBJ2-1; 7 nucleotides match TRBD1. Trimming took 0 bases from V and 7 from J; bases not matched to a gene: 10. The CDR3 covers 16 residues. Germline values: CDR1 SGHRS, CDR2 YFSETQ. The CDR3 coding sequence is TGCGCCAGCAGCTTGGAAGGGGGCCGTAGGGGGAATGAGCAGTTCTTC. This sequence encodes CASSLEGGRRGNEQFF.

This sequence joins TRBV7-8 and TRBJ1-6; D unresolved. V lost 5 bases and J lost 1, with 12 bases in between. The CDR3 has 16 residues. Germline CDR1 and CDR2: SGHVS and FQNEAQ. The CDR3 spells CASSLQTGSYNSPLHF. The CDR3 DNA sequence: TGTGCCAGCAGCCTCCAAACGGGTTCCTATAATTCACCCCTCCACTTT. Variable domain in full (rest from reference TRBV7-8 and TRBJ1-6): GAGVSQSPRYKVAKRGQDVALRCDPISGHVSLFWYQQALGQGPEFLTYFQNEAQLDKSGLPSDRFFAERPEGSVSTLKIQRTQQEDSAVYLCASSLQTGSYNSPLHFGNGTRLTVT.

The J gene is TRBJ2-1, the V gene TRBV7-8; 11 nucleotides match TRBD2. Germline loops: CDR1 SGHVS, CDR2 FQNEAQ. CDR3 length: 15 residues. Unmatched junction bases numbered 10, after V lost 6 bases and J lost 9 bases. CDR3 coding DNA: TGTGCCAGCAGGCGTCTAGCGGGGGGCGAGGGTGAGCAGTTCTTC. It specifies CASRRLAGGEGEQFF.

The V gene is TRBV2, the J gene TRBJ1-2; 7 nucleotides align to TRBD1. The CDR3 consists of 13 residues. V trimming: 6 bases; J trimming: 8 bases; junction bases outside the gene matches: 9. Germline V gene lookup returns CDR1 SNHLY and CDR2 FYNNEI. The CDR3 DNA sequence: TGTGCCAGCAGAGATGGACAGGTCCGGGGCTACACCTTC. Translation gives CASRDGQVRGYTF.

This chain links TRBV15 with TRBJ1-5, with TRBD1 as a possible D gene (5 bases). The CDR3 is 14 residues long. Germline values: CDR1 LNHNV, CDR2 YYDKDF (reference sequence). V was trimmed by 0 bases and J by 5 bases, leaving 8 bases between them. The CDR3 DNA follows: TGTGCCACCAGCAGAGATCGGGGGTATCAGCCCCAGCATTTT. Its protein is CATSRDRGYQPQHF.

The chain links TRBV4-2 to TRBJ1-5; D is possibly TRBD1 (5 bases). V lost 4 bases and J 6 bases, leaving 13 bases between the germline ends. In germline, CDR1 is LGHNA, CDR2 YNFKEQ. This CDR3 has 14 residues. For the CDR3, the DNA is TGTGCCAGCAGCCTCTCCTTCGGGGGTCAGCCCCAGCATTTT. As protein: CASSLSFGGQPQHF.

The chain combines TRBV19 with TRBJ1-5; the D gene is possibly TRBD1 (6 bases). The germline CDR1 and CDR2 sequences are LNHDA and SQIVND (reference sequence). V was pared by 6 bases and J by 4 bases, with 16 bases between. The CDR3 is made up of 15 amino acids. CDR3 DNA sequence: TGTGCCAGTAGGACCGGGACACTTATTAATCAGCCCCAGCATTTT. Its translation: CASRTGTLINQPQHF. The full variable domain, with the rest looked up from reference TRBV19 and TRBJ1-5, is DGGITQSPKYLFRKEGQNVTLSCEQNLNHDAMYWYRQDPGQGLRLIYYSQIVNDFQKGDIAEGYSVSREKKESFPLTVTSAQKNPTAFYLCASRTGTLINQPQHFGDGTRLSIL.

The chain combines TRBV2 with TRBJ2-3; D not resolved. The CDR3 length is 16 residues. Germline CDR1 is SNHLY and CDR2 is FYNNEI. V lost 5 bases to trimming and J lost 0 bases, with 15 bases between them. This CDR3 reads CASSLDKTRSTDTQYF. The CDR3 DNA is TGTGCCAGCAGTTTAGACAAGACGCGAAGCACAGATACGCAGTATTTT.